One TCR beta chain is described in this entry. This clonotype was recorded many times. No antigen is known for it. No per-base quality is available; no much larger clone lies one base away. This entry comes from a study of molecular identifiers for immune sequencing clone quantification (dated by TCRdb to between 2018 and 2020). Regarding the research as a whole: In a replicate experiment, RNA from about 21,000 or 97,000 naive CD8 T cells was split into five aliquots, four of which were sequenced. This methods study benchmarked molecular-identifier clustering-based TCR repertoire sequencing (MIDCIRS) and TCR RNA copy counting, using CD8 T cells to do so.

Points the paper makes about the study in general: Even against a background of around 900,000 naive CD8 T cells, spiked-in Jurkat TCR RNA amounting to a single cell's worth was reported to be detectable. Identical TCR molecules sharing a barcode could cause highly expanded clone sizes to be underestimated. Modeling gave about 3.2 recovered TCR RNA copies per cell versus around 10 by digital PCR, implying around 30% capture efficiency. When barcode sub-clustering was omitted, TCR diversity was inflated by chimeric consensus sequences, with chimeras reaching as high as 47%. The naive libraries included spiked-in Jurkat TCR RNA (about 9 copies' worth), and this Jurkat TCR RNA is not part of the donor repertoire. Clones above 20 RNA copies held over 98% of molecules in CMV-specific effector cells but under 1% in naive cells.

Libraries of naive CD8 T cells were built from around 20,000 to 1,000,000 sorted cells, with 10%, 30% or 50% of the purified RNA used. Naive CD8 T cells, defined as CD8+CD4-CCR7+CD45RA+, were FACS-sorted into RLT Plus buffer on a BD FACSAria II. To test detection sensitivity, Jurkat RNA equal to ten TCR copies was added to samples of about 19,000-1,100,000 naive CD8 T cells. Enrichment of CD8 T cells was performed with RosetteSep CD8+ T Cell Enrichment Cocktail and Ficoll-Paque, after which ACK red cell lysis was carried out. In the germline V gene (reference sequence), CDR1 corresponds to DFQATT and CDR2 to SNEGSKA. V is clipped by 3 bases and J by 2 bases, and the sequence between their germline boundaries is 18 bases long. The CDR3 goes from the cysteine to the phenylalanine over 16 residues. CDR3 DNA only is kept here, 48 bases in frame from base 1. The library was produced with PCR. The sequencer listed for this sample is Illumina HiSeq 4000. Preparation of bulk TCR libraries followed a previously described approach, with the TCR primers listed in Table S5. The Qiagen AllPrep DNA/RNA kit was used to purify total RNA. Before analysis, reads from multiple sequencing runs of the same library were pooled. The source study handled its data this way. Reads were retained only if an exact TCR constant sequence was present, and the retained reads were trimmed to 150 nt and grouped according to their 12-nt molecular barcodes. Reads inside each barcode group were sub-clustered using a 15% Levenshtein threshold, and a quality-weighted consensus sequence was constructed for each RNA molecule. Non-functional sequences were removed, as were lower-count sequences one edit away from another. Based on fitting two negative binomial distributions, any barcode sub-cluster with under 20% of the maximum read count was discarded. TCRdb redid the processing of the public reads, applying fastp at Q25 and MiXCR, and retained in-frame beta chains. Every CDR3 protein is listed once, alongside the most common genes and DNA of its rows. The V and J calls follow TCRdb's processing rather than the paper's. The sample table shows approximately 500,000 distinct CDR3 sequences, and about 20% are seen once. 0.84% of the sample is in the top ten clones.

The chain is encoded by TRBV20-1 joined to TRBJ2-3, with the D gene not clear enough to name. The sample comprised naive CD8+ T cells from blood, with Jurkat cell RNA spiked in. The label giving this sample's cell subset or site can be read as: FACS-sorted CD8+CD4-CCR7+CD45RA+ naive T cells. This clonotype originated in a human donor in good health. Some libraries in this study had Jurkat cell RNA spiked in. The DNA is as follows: TGCAGTGCTAGGGACCTATTCTGGACGGACACAGATACGCAGTATTTT. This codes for CSARDLFWTDTDTQYF.